Below, 7 T cell receptor beta chains from the same sample are listed, as sequenced in a study of blood T cell repertoires in COVID-19. Only in-frame clones appear in the TCRdb table, and some are missing; sequencing was by immunoSEQ multiplex PCR. The sample yields a few hundred thousand clones, about 90% seen once. Sample: PBMCs or T cells enriched from blood (not recorded which). Receptor source: a woman in her twenties or thirties who had recovered from COVID-19.

This chain joins TRBV12-3 or TRBV12-4 and TRBJ2-1; TRBD2 might be the D (5 bases). This CDR3 has 12 residues. V lost 1 base and J lost 9, with 7 bases in between. In DNA, the CDR3 is TGTGCCAGCAGTTTAGGGACTTTTGAGCAGTTCTTC. Protein: CASSLGTFEQFF.

V is TRBV19 and J is TRBJ1-3, with D perhaps TRBD1 (5 bases). CDR1 and CDR2 (germline): LNHDA, SQIVND (reference sequence). Between the trimmed V and J ends, which lost 5 bases and 4 bases, there was a span of 12 bases. CDR3 size: 14 residues. The CDR3: CASSPSDNGNTIYF. CDR3 coding DNA: TGTGCCAGTAGTCCCTCGGACAACGGAAACACCATATATTTT.

The V gene is TRBV30, the J gene TRBJ1-1; D not resolved. V shed 4 bases and J shed 4 bases, with 7 bases lying between them. The CDR3 is 11 residues long. Germline CDR1 reads GTSNPN; CDR2 reads SVGIG (reference sequence). CDR3 nucleotide sequence: TGTGCCTGGATCCTCCCCACTGAAGCTTTCTTT. The encoded protein is CAWILPTEAFF. Full variable domain (missing parts from reference TRBV30 and TRBJ1-1): SQTIHQWPATLVQPVGSPLSLECTVEGTSNPNLYWYRQAAGRGLQLLFYSVGIGQISSEVPQNLSASRPQDRQFILSSKKLLLSDSGFYLCAWILPTEAFFGQGTRLTVV.

A remark on this clone: This same CDR3 is encoded by further DNA sequences in the sample. This chain connects TRBV2 to TRBJ2-3, with 12 bases fitting TRBD2. Per the germline V gene, CDR1 is SNHLY and CDR2 is FYNNEI. V was pared by 5 bases and J by 6 bases, with 6 bases of the junction left unmatched. This CDR3 contains 15 residues. DNA of the CDR3: TGTGCCAGCAGTAGGCTAGCGGGAGGGGCCGATACGCAGTATTTT. Protein product: CASSRLAGGADTQYF.

The rearrangement uses TRBV6-5 and TRBJ1-3, with a weak D call TRBD1 (5 bases). The CDR3 spans 16 residues. CDR1 is MNHEY and CDR2 is SVGAGI in the germline V gene. Trimming stripped 0 bases from V and 1 base from J, with 10 bases between. This chain's CDR3 is CASSYSRPGSGNTIYF. In DNA, the CDR3 is TGTGCCAGCAGTTACTCGAGGCCAGGGTCTGGAAACACCATATATTTT.

V and J are TRBV9 and TRBJ2-5, with 7 bases lining up with TRBD1. The CDR3 has 14 amino acids. The germline gives CDR1 SGDLS, CDR2 YYNGEE. V dropped 3 bases and J dropped 5; count of bases not matched to a gene: 7. The CDR3 DNA is TGTGCCAGCAGCGCCCAACAGGGGTGGGAGACCCAGTACTTC. This encodes CASSAQQGWETQYF.

V and J are TRBV5-1 and TRBJ2-5; no clear D. Germline CDR1 and CDR2: SGHRS and YFSETQ. CDR3 size: 17 residues. With 2 bases removed from V and 5 bases from J, the gap between germline ends came to 22 bases. The CDR3 loop is CASSFLSGYAISETQYF. CDR3 bases: TGCGCCAGCAGCTTTCTTTCGGGTTACGCTATTTCGGAGACCCAGTACTTC. Full variable domain (rest looked up from reference TRBV5-1 and TRBJ2-5): KAGVTQTPRYLIKTRGQQVTLSCSPISGHRSVSWYQQTPGQGLQFLFEYFSETQRNKGNFPGRFSGRQFSNSRSEMNVSTLELGDSALYLCASSFLSGYAISETQYFGPGTRLLVL.